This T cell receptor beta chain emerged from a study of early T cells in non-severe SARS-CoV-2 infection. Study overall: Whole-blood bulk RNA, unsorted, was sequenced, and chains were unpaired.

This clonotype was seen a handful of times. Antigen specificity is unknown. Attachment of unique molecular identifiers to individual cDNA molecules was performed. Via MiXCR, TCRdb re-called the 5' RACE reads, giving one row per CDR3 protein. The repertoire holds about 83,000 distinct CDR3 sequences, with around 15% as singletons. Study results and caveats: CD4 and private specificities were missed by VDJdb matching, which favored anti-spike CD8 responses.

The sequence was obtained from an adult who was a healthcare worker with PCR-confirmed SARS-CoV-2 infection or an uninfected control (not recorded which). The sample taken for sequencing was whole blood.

For the CDR3, the DNA is TGCAGTGCCACGGACAGGGGTAACTATGGCTACACCTTC. Translation: CSATDRGNYGYTF. The J gene is TRBJ1-2, the V gene TRBV20-1; 9 nucleotides match TRBD1. The CDR3 has 13 amino acids. J was trimmed by 1 base and V by 6 bases; bases with no gene match: 3. Germline V lookup: CDR1 DFQATT, CDR2 SNEGSKA (reference sequence).